Below, 6 T cell receptor beta chains from the same sample are listed, as sequenced in a study of T cell repertoires in cytomegalovirus infection. TCRdb independently ran MiXCR on the reads; one entry per CDR3 protein. The sample records some 800,000 distinct CDR3 sequences, approximately 32% being singletons. These receptors' antigens are unknown. The source material was cultured CD8+ T cells from PBMCs, sampled from culture after CMV antigen stimulation. All receptors derive from a human donor in good health (CMV status not recorded). Some clones in this sample may be carry-over from other donors' samples.

This clonotype was seen many times. The chain couples TRBV7-2 to TRBJ1-1; TRBD1 is a possible D gene (6 bases). Germline CDR1 SGHTA, CDR2 FQGNSA. The CDR3 loop spans 18 amino acids. Trimming stripped 5 bases from V and 5 bases from J, with 27 bases between. The CDR3 spells CASSLRALQGRLATEAFF. In nucleotides, the CDR3 is TGTGCCAGCAGCCTAAGGGCTCTACAGGGCAGATTGGCGACTGAAGCTTTCTTT.

The genes are TRBV7-2 and TRBJ2-2; the D is unclear. V was pared by 4 bases and J by 6 bases, with 9 bases between. The CDR3 length is 13 residues. CDR1 and CDR2 (germline): SGHTA, FQGNSA. This chain's CDR3 is CASSSVPAGELFF. The CDR3 DNA reads as TGTGCCAGCAGCTCAGTACCGGCCGGGGAGCTGTTTTTT.

This sequence joins TRBV2 and TRBJ2-7, with D possibly called TRBD1 or TRBD2 (5 bases each). V lost 1 base and J 3 bases, leaving 13 bases between the germline ends. Germline values: CDR1 SNHLY, CDR2 FYNNEI. The CDR3 is 15 amino acids. CDR3: CASSEGDPRSYEQYF. DNA for the CDR3: TGTGCCAGCAGTGAAGGGGACCCAAGGAGCTACGAGCAGTACTTC.

The chain recombines TRBV12-5 with TRBJ2-5, with 7 positions matching TRBD2. In germline, CDR1 is LGHNT, CDR2 FRNRAP. After removal of 4 bases from V and 3 bases from J, the junction contained 14 bases not matched to a gene. The CDR3 length is 17 residues. CDR3: CASGWDLGTGGKETQYF. Written as DNA, the CDR3 is TGTGCTAGTGGTTGGGACCTTGGTACGGGGGGAAAAGAGACCCAGTACTTC.

This chain connects TRBV4-3 to TRBJ1-6, with 7 bases identical to TRBD1. Per germline, CDR1 LGHNA and CDR2 YSLEER. The junction had 20 bases not matched to a gene; V was cut back by 5 bases and J by 13 bases. CDR3 length equals 17 residues. The CDR3 loop reads CASSVISYTGEEGPLHF. Here the CDR3 DNA reads TGCGCCAGCAGCGTCATCTCCTACACAGGGGAGGAGGGTCCCCTCCACTTT.

This clonotype has just a few counts. The rearrangement links TRBV19 to TRBJ2-2, with D possibly being TRBD1 or TRBD2 (5 bases each). The V end lost 7 bases, the J end lost 4 bases, and 19 bases lay between the germline ends. This CDR3 has 16 residues. Germline assignment: CDR1 LNHDA and CDR2 SQIVND (reference sequence). For the CDR3, the DNA is TGTGCCAGTACCCCGAGAGCAGGGAGAGGCACCGGGGAGCTGTTTTTT. This gives the protein CASTPRAGRGTGELFF.